A selection of T cell receptor beta chains follows, all from one sample in a study of shared clonotypes between healthy human individuals. Some clones are missing from TCRdb's copy, which holds only in-frame ones; the method was immunoSEQ multiplex PCR. The table shows around 2,000,000 clones, with just over 90% occurring only once. Specimen: naive CD8+ T cells from PBMCs. The receptors derive from a young man in good health. Some clones in this sample may be carry-over from other donors' samples. The CDR3 runs from the conserved cysteine through the conserved F or W. A D gene is named only where the DNA matches it firmly. Size tells how often a clone was seen (once, few, many) or the class of an expanded clone, and some rows leave it out.

size	V	length	J	D	CDR3	DNA
NA	TRBV28	15	TRBJ1-2	NA	CASSLGDRPIYGYTF	TGTGCCAGCAGTTTGGGAGACAGGCCGATCTATGGCTACACCTTC
NA	TRBV19	17	TRBJ2-3	TRBD2	CASSIDREVGSTDTQYF	TGTGCCAGTAGTATAGATCGGGAGGTCGGGAGCACAGATACGCAGTATTTT
NA	TRBV10-3	19	TRBJ2-3	TRBD2	CAIRGLSGLGPVSTDTQYF	TGTGCCATCAGGGGTTTGTCGGGACTAGGACCCGTTAGCACAGATACGCAGTATTTT
NA	TRBV27	13	TRBJ2-7	TRBD1	CASSLTGVGEQYF	TGTGCCAGCAGTTTAACAGGGGTAGGGGAGCAGTACTTC
NA	TRBV7-2	16	TRBJ2-1	TRBD2	CASSLTPGLVGYEQFF	TGTGCCAGCAGCTTAACTCCGGGACTAGTAGGCTATGAGCAGTTCTTC
NA	TRBV28	15	TRBJ2-7	NA	CASNAARQRPYEQYF	TGTGCCAGCAACGCCGCCCGACAGAGACCCTACGAGCAGTACTTC
NA	TRBV29-1	13	TRBJ2-7	NA	CSVGGGISYEQYF	TGCAGCGTTGGTGGCGGGATTTCGTACGAGCAGTACTTC
once	TRBV6-1	12	TRBJ1-4	NA	CASWGPIEKLFF	TGTGCCAGCTGGGGGCCTATTGAAAAACTGTTTTTT
NA	TRBV7-3	15	TRBJ2-3	TRBD2	CASSIGTSGTDTQYF	TGTGCCAGCAGCATTGGGACTAGCGGCACAGATACGCAGTATTTT
NA	TRBV7-6	19	TRBJ2-1	NA	CASSLRPPLLVGVDDEQFF	TGTGCCAGCAGCTTAAGACCCCCACTACTAGTTGGTGTGGACGATGAGCAGTTCTTC
NA	TRBV5-1	15	TRBJ1-1	TRBD1	CASSPGQAGTGEAFF	TGCGCCAGCAGCCCAGGACAGGCGGGGACAGGTGAAGCTTTCTTT
NA	TRBV4-1	11	TRBJ2-7	NA	CASSHAYEQYF	TGCGCCAGCAGCCACGCCTACGAGCAGTACTTC
NA	TRBV9	18	TRBJ2-1	TRBD2	CASSVGGRLAAAYNEQFF	TGTGCCAGCAGCGTCGGCGGGCGTCTAGCGGCCGCCTACAATGAGCAGTTCTTC
NA	TRBV20-1	11	TRBJ2-7	NA	CSASRFYEQYF	TGCAGTGCTAGTAGGTTCTACGAGCAGTACTTC
NA	TRBV7-9	14	TRBJ2-1	NA	CASSLADPRREQFF	TGTGCCAGCAGCTTAGCGGACCCACGGCGCGAGCAGTTCTTC
NA	TRBV7-9	17	TRBJ1-2	NA	CASSLPTLDGSFYGYTF	TGTGCCAGCAGCTTACCGACCCTGGACGGATCGTTCTATGGCTACACCTTC
NA	TRBV7-6	15	TRBJ2-5	NA	CASSLPENQGETQYF	TGTGCCAGCAGCTTACCCGAGAACCAGGGAGAGACCCAGTACTTC
NA	TRBV29-1	15	TRBJ2-3	TRBD2	CSGRGSRLSTDTQYF	TGCAGTGGGCGGGGGTCGCGGCTTAGCACAGATACGCAGTATTTT
NA	TRBV29-1	13	TRBJ1-2	TRBD1	CSVRTGDNYGYTF	TGCAGCGTTCGGACAGGAGATAACTATGGCTACACCTTC
NA	TRBV29-1	14	TRBJ2-7	NA	CSVEKSGGGGEQYF	TGCAGCGTTGAAAAGTCTGGGGGCGGTGGAGAGCAGTACTTC
NA	TRBV7-9	16	TRBJ2-3	NA	CASSQWTLGPQDTQYF	TGTGCCAGCAGTCAGTGGACCCTCGGGCCCCAAGATACGCAGTATTTT
NA	TRBV7-8	12	TRBJ2-7	NA	CASSLVSYEQYF	TGTGCCAGCAGCTTGGTGTCCTACGAGCAGTACTTC
NA	TRBV7-8	15	TRBJ2-1	NA	CASSLVAGAYNEQFF	TGTGCCAGCAGCTTAGTTGCGGGTGCCTACAATGAGCAGTTCTTC
NA	TRBV11-2	15	TRBJ2-7	TRBD2	CASSPGLAVAYEQYF	TGTGCCAGCAGTCCAGGACTAGCGGTGGCCTACGAGCAGTACTTC
NA	TRBV5-1	19	TRBJ1-5	NA	CASRAHVKGWFNSNQPQHF	TGCGCCAGCAGGGCTCACGTTAAAGGGTGGTTCAATAGCAATCAGCCCCAGCATTTT
NA	TRBV7-9	14	TRBJ2-7	TRBD1	CASSYSGTAYEQYF	TGTGCCAGCAGTTATTCCGGGACAGCCTACGAGCAGTACTTC
once	TRBV29-1	16	TRBJ2-1	TRBD2	CSPLGVSGRKINEQFF	TGCAGCCCCTTGGGTGTTAGCGGGAGGAAGATCAATGAGCAGTTCTTC
NA	TRBV2	11	TRBJ2-5	NA	CAMTPGHPEYF	TGTGCCATGACACCGGGACACCCAGAGTACTTC
NA	TRBV7-9	16	TRBJ2-1	TRBD2	CASRAPSGSTYNEQFF	TGTGCCAGCAGAGCGCCTAGCGGGAGTACCTACAATGAGCAGTTCTTC
NA	TRBV28	16	TRBJ2-7	NA	CASSSYRTSGFEEQYF	TGTGCCAGCAGTTCATATCGGACCTCCGGTTTCGAGGAGCAGTACTTC
NA	TRBV28	15	TRBJ1-2	TRBD1	CASMGDRETEWGYTF	TGTGCCAGCATGGGGGACAGGGAAACGGAATGGGGCTACACCTTC
NA	TRBV6-1	14	TRBJ1-1	NA	CASSVPGTNTEAFF	TGTGCCAGCAGTGTCCCAGGTACGAACACTGAAGCTTTCTTT
NA	TRBV10-3	15	TRBJ1-1	NA	CAISESRGAAFEAFF	TGTGCCATCAGTGAGTCGAGGGGGGCTGCATTTGAAGCTTTCTTT
NA	TRBV27	14	TRBJ2-7	NA	CASSLSAGTVEQYF	TGTGCCAGCAGTTTATCCGCGGGGACAGTCGAGCAGTACTTC
NA	TRBV28	13	TRBJ2-5	NA	CASSFGEEETQYF	TGTGCCAGCAGTTTCGGGGAGGAAGAGACCCAGTACTTC
NA	TRBV6-6	14	TRBJ2-7	NA	CASSYSKGNYEQYF	TGTGCCAGCAGTTACTCGAAGGGGAACTACGAGCAGTACTTC
NA	TRBV9	18	TRBJ2-3	TRBD2	CASTNSRLAGVSGDTQYF	TGTGCCAGCACGAACTCCCGGCTAGCGGGAGTTAGTGGAGATACGCAGTATTTT
NA	TRBV6-1	14	TRBJ2-7	NA	CASSDYTGGYEQYF	TGTGCCAGCAGTGATTACACCGGGGGCTACGAGCAGTACTTC
NA	TRBV27	10	TRBJ2-7	NA	CASSSPRQYF	TGTGCCAGCAGTTCACCTCGGCAGTACTTC
NA	TRBV2	11	TRBJ1-1	NA	CASSMGGDGFF	TGTGCCAGCAGTATGGGGGGGGACGGTTTCTTT
NA	TRBV7-2	16	TRBJ2-5	NA	CASRGSGARLQETQYF	TGTGCCAGCCGGGGGTCGGGGGCGCGGTTACAAGAGACCCAGTACTTC
NA	TRBV6-1	14	TRBJ2-7	NA	CASSDRTHSYEQYF	TGTGCCAGCAGTGATCGAACCCACTCCTACGAGCAGTACTTC
once	TRBV27	18	TRBJ1-1	TRBD1	CASSLFGLRQGENTEAFF	TGTGCCAGCAGTTTATTCGGCCTTCGACAGGGAGAGAACACTGAAGCTTTCTTT
NA	TRBV5-1	15	TRBJ1-2	NA	CASSLGRREIDGYTF	TGCGCCAGCAGCCTGGGAAGGCGCGAGATCGATGGCTACACCTTC
NA	TRBV29-1	11	TRBJ2-7	NA	CSVTESYEQYF	TGCAGCGTAACGGAGTCCTACGAGCAGTACTTC
NA	TRBV11-3	14	TRBJ2-2	NA	CASRRGGNTGELFF	TGTGCCTCCCGACGTGGGGGGAACACCGGGGAGCTGTTTTTT
NA	TRBV27	13	TRBJ1-2	NA	CASSSTPGAGYTF	TGTGCCAGCAGTTCCACCCCCGGGGCTGGCTACACCTTC
NA	TRBV9	14	TRBJ2-7	NA	CASSVASETYEQYF	TGTGCCAGCAGCGTGGCTAGCGAGACCTACGAGCAGTACTTC
NA	TRBV10-2	15	TRBJ1-5	NA	CASSELDKGNQPQHF	TGCGCCAGCAGTGAACTGGACAAGGGGAATCAGCCCCAGCATTTT
NA	TRBV15	19	TRBJ1-5	NA	CATSRDGMGAGSFIQPQHF	TGTGCCACCAGCAGAGATGGCATGGGGGCCGGTTCCTTTATTCAGCCCCAGCATTTT
NA	TRBV27	15	TRBJ1-2	TRBD1	CASRPGQGSNYGYTF	TGTGCCAGCCGACCGGGACAGGGTTCTAACTATGGCTACACCTTC
NA	TRBV5-1	16	TRBJ1-1	TRBD1	CASSLAGDRINTEAFF	TGCGCCAGCAGCTTGGCGGGGGACAGGATCAACACTGAAGCTTTCTTT
NA	TRBV15	15	TRBJ1-5	NA	CATSREIGRGQPQHF	TGTGCCACCAGCAGAGAGATCGGGAGAGGTCAGCCCCAGCATTTT
NA	TRBV7-9	14	TRBJ2-5	NA	CASSSRQDQETQYF	TGTGCCAGCAGCTCCCGACAGGATCAAGAGACCCAGTACTTC
NA	TRBV4-2	15	TRBJ2-7	NA	CASSLLERQTYEQYF	TGTGCCAGCAGCCTCTTAGAGAGACAAACCTACGAGCAGTACTTC
NA	TRBV4-2	17	TRBJ2-1	NA	CASSQVPGTSVYNEQFF	TGTGCCAGCAGCCAAGTTCCCGGGACTTCCGTCTACAATGAGCAGTTCTTC
NA	TRBV9	15	TRBJ2-7	NA	CASSVAFAGTREQYF	TGTGCCAGCAGCGTAGCTTTTGCAGGGACGCGCGAGCAGTACTTC
NA	TRBV28	14	TRBJ2-1	NA	CASSFRTENNEQFF	TGTGCCAGCAGTTTTAGGACGGAAAACAATGAGCAGTTCTTC
once	TRBV5-6	12	TRBJ2-1	NA	CASSHGRYEQFF	TGTGCCAGCAGCCATGGACGGTATGAGCAGTTCTTC
NA	TRBV7-3	15	TRBJ2-7	NA	CASSLRGLPPYEQYF	TGTGCCAGCAGCTTAAGGGGACTCCCGCCCTACGAGCAGTACTTC